This TCR beta chain was recovered during a study of T cell changes during pregnancy in multiple sclerosis. Assay used: immunoSEQ multiplex PCR; TCRdb lists only in-frame clones, some missing. The data hold under 65,000 clones, with roughly 94% observed a single time. The CDR3 length is 19 residues. The J segment lost 1 base and the V segment lost 1 base, leaving 8 bases of the junction unmatched. From germline, CDR1 is LNHNV and CDR2 YYDKDF (reference sequence). The material was CD8+ T cells from peripheral blood mononuclear cells, obtained after pregnancy. The genes are TRBV15 and TRBJ2-2, with 11 bases fitting TRBD1. The receptor was derived from a female donor with multiple sclerosis, enrolled in a pregnancy study. The CDR3 DNA is TGTGCCACCAGCAGAGCTGGGAGGGGACAGGGGGAGAACACCGGGGAGCTGTTTTTT. Its translation is CATSRAGRGQGENTGELFF.